The clone carrying this T cell receptor beta chain was detected a few times. The CDR3 spans 13 residues. Germline V lookup: CDR1 MNHNS, CDR2 SASEGT. The V segment lost 10 bases and the J segment 4 bases; nucleotides outside the gene matches: 9. The sample is drawn from a study of T-cell reconstitution after alpha-beta-depleted transplantation in children. Preparation of the TCRbeta library involved a method that used unique molecular identifiers. MiXCR, run by TCRdb on the PCR reads, gives a single entry per CDR3 protein. This sample has some 640,000 distinct CDR3 sequences, with 15% to 20% found just once.

The V gene is TRBV6-1, the J gene TRBJ2-7; 8 nucleotides match TRBD2. The sample here was PBMCs from the stem cell graft donor, taken from the stem cell graft. The sequence was obtained from a human donor who donated a stem cell graft to a child with acute myeloid leukemia. CDR3: CATERGPPYEQYF. As DNA, the CDR3 is TGTGCCACCGAGCGGGGGCCCCCTTACGAGCAGTACTTC.